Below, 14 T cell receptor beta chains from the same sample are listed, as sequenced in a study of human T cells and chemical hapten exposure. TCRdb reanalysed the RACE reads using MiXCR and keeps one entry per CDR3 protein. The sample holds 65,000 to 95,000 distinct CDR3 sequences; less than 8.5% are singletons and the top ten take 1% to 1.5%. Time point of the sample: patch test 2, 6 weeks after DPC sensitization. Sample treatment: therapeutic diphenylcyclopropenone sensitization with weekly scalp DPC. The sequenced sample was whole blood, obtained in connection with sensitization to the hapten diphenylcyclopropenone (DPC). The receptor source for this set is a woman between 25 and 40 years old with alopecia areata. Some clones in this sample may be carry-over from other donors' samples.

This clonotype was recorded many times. Here the CDR3 reads CSAIYRSTDTQYF. CDR3 DNA: TGCAGTGCTATTTACCGTAGCACAGATACGCAGTATTTT. The chain carries TRBV20-1 and TRBJ2-3, with no clear D. V lost 4 bases, J lost 0 bases, and 8 bases lay in between. This CDR3 has 13 amino acids. Germline assignment: CDR1 DFQATT and CDR2 SNEGSKA (reference sequence).

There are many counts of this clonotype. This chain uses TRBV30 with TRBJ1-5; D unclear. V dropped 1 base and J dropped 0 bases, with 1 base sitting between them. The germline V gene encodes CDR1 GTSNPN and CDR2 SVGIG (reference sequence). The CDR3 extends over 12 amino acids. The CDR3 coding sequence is TGTGCCTGGAGTGATAGCAATCAGCCCCAGCATTTT. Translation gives CAWSDSNQPQHF. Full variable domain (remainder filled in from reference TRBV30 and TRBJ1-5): SQTIHQWPATLVQPVGSPLSLECTVEGTSNPNLYWYRQAAGRGLQLLFYSVGIGQISSEVPQNLSASRPQDRQFILSSKKLLLSDSGFYLCAWSDSNQPQHFGDGTRLSIL.

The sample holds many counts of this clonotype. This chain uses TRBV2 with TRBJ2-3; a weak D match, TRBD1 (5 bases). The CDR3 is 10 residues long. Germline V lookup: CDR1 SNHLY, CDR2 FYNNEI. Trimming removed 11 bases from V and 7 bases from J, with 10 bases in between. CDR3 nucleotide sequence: TGTGCCTCCAACAGGAATACGCAGTATTTT. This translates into CASNRNTQYF.

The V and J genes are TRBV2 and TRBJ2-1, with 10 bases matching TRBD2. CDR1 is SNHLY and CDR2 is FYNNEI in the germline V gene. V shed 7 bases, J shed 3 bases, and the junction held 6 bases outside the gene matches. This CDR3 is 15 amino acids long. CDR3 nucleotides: TGTGCCAGCACTCTAGCGGGGGCCTACTACAATGAGCAGTTCTTC. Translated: CASTLAGAYYNEQFF.

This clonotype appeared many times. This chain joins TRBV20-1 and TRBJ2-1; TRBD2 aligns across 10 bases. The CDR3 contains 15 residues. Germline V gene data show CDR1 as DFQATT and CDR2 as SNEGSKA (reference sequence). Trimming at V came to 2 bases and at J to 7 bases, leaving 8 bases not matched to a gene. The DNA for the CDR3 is TGCAGTGCTAGATTTCTAGCGGGGGACTTAAATGAGCAGTTCTTC. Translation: CSARFLAGDLNEQFF.

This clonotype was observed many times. In DNA, the CDR3 is TGTGCCAGCAGCTGGGTTCTTACAGATACGCAGTATTTT. Translation gives CASSWVLTDTQYF. The chain carries TRBV7-2 and TRBJ2-3, with no clear D. The CDR3 has 13 residues. Germline assignment: CDR1 SGHTA and CDR2 FQGNSA. The V and J ends lost 4 bases and 3 bases respectively, with 8 bases between them.

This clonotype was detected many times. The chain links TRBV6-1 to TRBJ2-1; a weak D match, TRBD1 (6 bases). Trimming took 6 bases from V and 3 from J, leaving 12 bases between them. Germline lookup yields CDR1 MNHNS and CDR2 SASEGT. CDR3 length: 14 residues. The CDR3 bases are TGTGCCAGCAGACAGGGATTGGGCTACAATGAGCAGTTCTTC. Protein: CASRQGLGYNEQFF.

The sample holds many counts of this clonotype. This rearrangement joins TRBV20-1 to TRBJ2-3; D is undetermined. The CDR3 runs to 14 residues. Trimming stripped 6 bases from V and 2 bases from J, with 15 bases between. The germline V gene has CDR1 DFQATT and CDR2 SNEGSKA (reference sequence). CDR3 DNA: TGCAGTGCCATCCCGCTCGACCACACAGATACGCAGTATTTT. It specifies CSAIPLDHTDTQYF.

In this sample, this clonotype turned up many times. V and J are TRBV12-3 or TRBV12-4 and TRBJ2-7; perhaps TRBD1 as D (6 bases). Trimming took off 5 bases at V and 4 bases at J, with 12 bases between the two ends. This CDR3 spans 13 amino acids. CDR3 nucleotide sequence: TGTGCCAGCAGTCCCCAAACAGGGTACGAGCAGTACTTC. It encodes CASSPQTGYEQYF.

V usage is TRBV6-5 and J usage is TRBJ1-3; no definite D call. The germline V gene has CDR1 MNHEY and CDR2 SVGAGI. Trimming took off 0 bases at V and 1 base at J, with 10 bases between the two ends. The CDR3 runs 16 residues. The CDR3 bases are TGTGCCAGCAGTTACTCGCGGGTTGGTTCTGGAAACACCATATATTTT. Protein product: CASSYSRVGSGNTIYF.

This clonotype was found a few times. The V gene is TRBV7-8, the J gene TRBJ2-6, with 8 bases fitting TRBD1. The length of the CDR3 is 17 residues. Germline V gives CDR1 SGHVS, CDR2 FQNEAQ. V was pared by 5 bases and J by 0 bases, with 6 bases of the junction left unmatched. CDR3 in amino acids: CASSPGQGDSGANVLTF. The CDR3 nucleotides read TGTGCCAGCAGCCCAGGACAGGGAGACTCTGGGGCCAACGTCCTGACTTTC.

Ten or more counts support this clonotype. The CDR3 loop is CASGVRDTDTQYF. In nucleotides, the CDR3 is TGTGCCAGCGGTGTCAGGGACACAGATACGCAGTATTTT. The V call is TRBV2, the J call TRBJ2-3; TRBD1 is a possible D gene (5 bases). The germline V and J ends were trimmed by 8 bases and 2 bases, with 11 bases remaining between them. The CDR3 consists of 13 residues. Germline CDR1 is SNHLY and CDR2 is FYNNEI.

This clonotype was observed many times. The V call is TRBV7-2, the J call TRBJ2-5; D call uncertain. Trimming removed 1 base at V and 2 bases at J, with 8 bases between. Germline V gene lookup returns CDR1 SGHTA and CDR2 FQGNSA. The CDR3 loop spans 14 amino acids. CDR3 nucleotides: TGTGCCAGCAGCTTAGGGCCCCAGCAAGAGACCCAGTACTTC. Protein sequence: CASSLGPQQETQYF.

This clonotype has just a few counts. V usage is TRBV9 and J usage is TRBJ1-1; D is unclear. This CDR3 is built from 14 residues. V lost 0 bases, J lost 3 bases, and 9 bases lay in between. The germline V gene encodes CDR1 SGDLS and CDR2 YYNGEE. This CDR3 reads CASSVGTDYTEAFF. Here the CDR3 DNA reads TGTGCCAGCAGCGTAGGTACCGACTACACTGAAGCTTTCTTT. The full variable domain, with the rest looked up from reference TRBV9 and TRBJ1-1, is DSGVTQTPKHLITATGQRVTLRCSPRSGDLSVYWYQQSLDQGLQFLIQYYNGEERAKGNILERFSAQQFPDLHSELNLSSLELGDSALYFCASSVGTDYTEAFFGQGTRLTVV.